This T cell receptor beta chain was found in a study of CD8 T cells in Susac syndrome (dated by TCRdb to the late 2010s). About the full investigation: Repertoire sequencing was used to test whether CD8+ T cell activation and differentiation in Susac syndrome was antigen driven. CD8+ T cell repertoire clonality was compared between some 12 healthy donors, roughly 14 Susac syndrome patients and approximately 16 multiple sclerosis patients. The paper as a whole reports these results and caveats: The number of individuals in the TCR sequencing and HLA analysis was recognized as being relatively small.

RNA was extracted using the RNeasy kit, and roughly 0.45 to 1 microgram was reverse transcribed with random hexamers. The immunoSEQ multiplex PCR assay, which covers 54 Vbeta and 13 Jbeta segments, was used to amplify TCR beta CDR3 regions. To correct PCR amplification bias, a synthetic template baseline was used for both primer optimization and computational correction. The study's processing was this. Reads were assigned to V, D and J genes according to IMGT and analyzed in immunoSEQ Analyzer, with only productive sequences retained. To calculate clonality, Shannon entropy was normalized by log2 of the number of productive unique sequences and then subtracted from one. For each patient and control, public and private clones were evaluated among the 100 most prevalent clones. Clones were defined as Susac-specific when absent from the healthy and MS cohorts, from over 950 published viral clones and from other ImmuneACCESS disease sequences. The raw public data were reprocessed by TCRdb itself: fastp quality trimming at Q25, MiXCR clonotype calling, in-frame beta chains only. Rows matching on CDR3 protein sequence are summarized as one entry with the most common DNA and genes. The V and J calls reflect TCRdb's pipeline rather than the authors' work. The sample table contains around 200,000 distinct CDR3 sequences; only one count was recorded for roughly nine tenths of them. Roughly 0.15% of the sample goes to the ten largest clones.

Of note for this clonotype: Its antigen remains unidentified. Base quality data are lacking; no much larger clone is found one base away.

Spanning cysteine to phenylalanine, the CDR3 consists of 19 amino acids. The DNA shown is the 57-base CDR3, in frame from base 1. The germline V gene (reference sequence) gives CDR1 as SEHNR and CDR2 as FQNEAQ. V has 5 bases trimmed and J has 5 bases trimmed; junction bases matching no gene number 12. High-throughput TCR beta sequencing profiled peripheral blood CD8+ and CD4+ T cells from healthy donors, Susac syndrome patients and multiple sclerosis patients. The multiple sclerosis controls were treatment-naive patients who had stable or active relapsing-remitting disease and met the revised McDonald criteria. CD8+ TEMRA cells were enriched by FACS, while bulk CD8+ and CD4+ T cells were purified by magnetic negative isolation. Blood was drawn into EDTA tubes, processed within 24 hours, and PBMCs were isolated by density gradient centrifugation. PBMCs intended for TCR sequencing were frozen in liquid nitrogen and were later thawed in a 37 degrees C water bath. Purity of sorted or isolated CD4+, CD8+ and CD8+ TEMRA cells was at least 90%.

Specimen: CD8+ T cells from PBMCs. The rearranged chain carries TRBV7-9 and TRBJ2-2; the junction holds 15 bases that match TRBD2. This clonotype was sampled from a human donor with multiple sclerosis. The sequence in DNA is TGTGCCAGCAGCCCACCCGGACTAGCGGGAGGGCGTAGTACCGGGGAGCTGTTTTTT. The encoded protein is CASSPPGLAGGRSTGELFF.